The clone carrying this T cell receptor (beta chain) appeared once. Primers for the PCR totalled 60 Vbeta and 13 Jbeta. The repertoire was sequenced with immunoSEQ multiplex PCR; TCRdb's copy has only in-frame clones and lacks some. The sample shows roughly 150,000 clones, over 70% of them seen only once. The data were obtained in a study of cytomegalovirus exposure and HLA in healthy donors. Sequencing was performed on PBMCs. This TCR was recovered from a woman aged 40-49 years in good health and CMV-seropositive.

DNA for the CDR3: TGTGCCAGTAGTATAGTGGAACCCCCGGGGGATACGCAGTATTTT. This gives the protein CASSIVEPPGDTQYF. V usage is TRBV19 and J usage is TRBJ2-3, with D maybe TRBD2 (5 bases). The germline V gene encodes CDR1 LNHDA and CDR2 SQIVND (reference sequence). This CDR3 has 15 amino acids. V was cut by 1 base and J by 6 bases, with 14 bases left in between.